What follows are 21 T cell receptor beta chains derived from one specimen sequenced in a study of blood T cell repertoires in COVID-19 (dated by TCRdb to between 2020 and 2021). Libraries were prepared through the immunoSEQ multiplex PCR assay. The table comes from immuneACCESS by way of TCRdb, which keeps in-frame sequences with V and J called. Part of the clones is missing from these tables; in studies checked, under half for an unresolved V gene and the rest for unknown reasons. The sample table shows about 82,000 clones, and about 89% are seen once. Clones ranked in the top ten supply 1.2% of the sample. Source material: PBMCs or T cells enriched from blood (not recorded which). Receptor source: a woman aged 50 to 60 with acute COVID-19.

The rearrangement uses TRBV27 and TRBJ2-7, with 9 positions matching TRBD1. CDR1 is MNHEY, CDR2 SMNVEV, per germline (reference sequence). The J segment lost 5 bases and the V segment lost 6 bases, leaving 5 bases of the junction unmatched. This CDR3 comprises 13 residues. The CDR3 coding sequence is TGTGCCAGCAGGGGACAGGGTAGGCACGAGCAGTACTTC. This encodes CASRGQGRHEQYF.

V and J are TRBV13 and TRBJ2-5; 11 nucleotides align to TRBD2. V was clipped by 3 bases and J by 2 bases; unmatched bases: 5. The CDR3 has 16 residues. Per the germline V gene, CDR1 is PRHDT and CDR2 is FYEKMQ (reference sequence). The CDR3 sequence is CASSFRTSGLQETQYF. The CDR3 coding sequence is TGTGCCAGCAGCTTCCGGACTAGCGGGTTGCAAGAGACCCAGTACTTC.

The sample holds a few counts of this clone. The V gene is TRBV19, the J gene TRBJ1-5; no reliable D call. V was cut by 3 bases and J by 3 bases, with 12 bases left in between. The CDR3 is made up of 15 amino acids. Per germline, CDR1 LNHDA and CDR2 SQIVND (reference sequence). The CDR3 DNA reads TGTGCCAGTAGTATTTCAGCGGGCGTCAATCAGCCCCAGCATTTT. Its translation is CASSISAGVNQPQHF. Combining the CDR3 with reference TRBV19 and TRBJ1-5 gives the whole variable domain DGGITQSPKYLFRKEGQNVTLSCEQNLNHDAMYWYRQDPGQGLRLIYYSQIVNDFQKGDIAEGYSVSREKKESFPLTVTSAQKNPTAFYLCASSISAGVNQPQHFGDGTRLSIL.

The chain combines TRBV5-4 with TRBJ2-1; TRBD2 matches at 7 bases. CDR3 length: 14 residues. The trim removed 0 bases at V and 10 bases at J, leaving 7 bases unmatched. In germline, CDR1 is SGHNT, CDR2 YYREEE (reference sequence). The DNA for the CDR3 is TGTGCCAGCAGCTTGGGGGTGGCAGCGGGAGAGCAGTTCTTC. Its translation is CASSLGVAAGEQFF.

Notes on this clone: The sample has other DNA sequences that encode this CDR3 too. The rearrangement links TRBV14 to TRBJ2-5; 11 bases match TRBD2. Trimming at V came to 5 bases and at J to 1 base, leaving 0 bases not matched to a gene. The germline CDR1 and CDR2 sequences are SGHDN and FVKESK. The CDR3 spans 14 residues. The CDR3 sequence is CASSGLAGQETQYF. CDR3 DNA: TGTGCCAGCAGCGGACTAGCGGGCCAAGAGACCCAGTACTTC. Full variable domain (remainder filled in from reference TRBV14 and TRBJ2-5): EAGVTQFPSHSVIEKGQTVTLRCDPISGHDNLYWYRRVMGKEIKFLLHFVKESKQDESGMPNNRFLAERTGGTYSTLKVQPAELEDSGVYFCASSGLAGQETQYFGPGTRLLVL.

The J gene is TRBJ1-2, the V gene TRBV6-2 or TRBV6-3, with a possible D match to TRBD1 (5 bases). The CDR3 loop spans 12 amino acids. Deletions cut 5 bases from V and 4 bases from J, with 8 bases between. Germline CDR1 MNHEY, CDR2 SVGEGT. This chain's CDR3 is CASSSQGYGYTF. The CDR3, as DNA: TGTGCCAGCAGTAGTCAGGGCTATGGCTACACCTTC.

The V call is TRBV27, the J call TRBJ2-3; 8 nucleotides line up with TRBD2. V shed 5 bases, J shed 2 bases, and the junction held 9 bases outside the gene matches. This CDR3 region has 16 residues. Germline V gene data show CDR1 as MNHEY and CDR2 as SMNVEV (reference sequence). DNA of the CDR3: TGTGCCAGCAGTCACCGAGCGGGAGTGGTCACAGATACGCAGTATTTT. It specifies CASSHRAGVVTDTQYF.

The chain links TRBV10-3 to TRBJ2-2; 7 nucleotides agree with TRBD2. Looked up from germline, CDR1 is ENHRY and CDR2 is SYGVKD. J was trimmed by 3 bases and V by 4 bases; bases with no gene match: 8. The CDR3 contains 16 residues. The CDR3 DNA reads TGTGCCATCAGTGGAGGACTAGGAAGGGACACCGGGGAGCTGTTTTTT. Translating gives CAISGGLGRDTGELFF.

This chain links TRBV19 with TRBJ1-2; no clear D gene. The V end was cut by 5 bases, the J end by 4 bases, with 11 bases between. The CDR3 has 13 amino acids. Per germline, CDR1 LNHDA and CDR2 SQIVND (reference sequence). CDR3 nucleotide sequence: TGTGCCAGTAGTGTCGACGCTAGCTATGGCTACACCTTC. This translates into CASSVDASYGYTF.

This clone appeared once. The genes are TRBV9 and TRBJ2-3, with unresolved D. The CDR3 runs to 11 residues. Deletions cut 5 bases from V and 9 bases from J, with 10 bases between. Germline assignment: CDR1 SGDLS and CDR2 YYNGEE. The CDR3 protein is CASRQAGTQYF. The CDR3 DNA is TGTGCCAGCAGACAAGCCGGGACGCAGTATTTT.

The chain is built from TRBV5-5 and TRBJ1-1, with D perhaps TRBD1 (5 bases). V dropped 3 bases and J dropped 3 bases, with 12 bases sitting between them. The CDR3 is made up of 14 amino acids. The V gene's germline CDR1 is SGHKS and CDR2 YYEKEE (reference sequence). The CDR3 nucleotides read TGTGCCAGCAGCTCAGGGCGTTGGGACACTGAAGCTTTCTTT. Translated, it gives CASSSGRWDTEAFF. The variable domain in full, completed from reference TRBV5-5 and TRBJ1-1, reads DAGVTQSPTHLIKTRGQQVTLRCSPISGHKSVSWYQQVLGQGPQFIFQYYEKEERGRGNFPDRFSARQFPNYSSELNVNALLLGDSALYLCASSSGRWDTEAFFGQGTRLTVV.

The rearrangement uses TRBV10-3 and TRBJ2-1, with no clear D. From germline, CDR1 is ENHRY and CDR2 SYGVKD. V was pared by 0 bases and J by 2 bases, with 5 bases between. The CDR3 spans 14 residues. CDR3 residues: CAISESGPYNEQFF. The DNA of the CDR3 is TGTGCCATCAGTGAGTCGGGCCCCTACAATGAGCAGTTCTTC.

The chain's CDR3 is CASSERGVGHQPQHF. Written as DNA, the CDR3 is TGTGCCAGCAGTGAACGGGGGGTTGGTCATCAGCCCCAGCATTTT. V is TRBV2 and J is TRBJ1-5; D might be TRBD1 (5 bases). Germline V CDR1 and CDR2: SNHLY, FYNNEI. This CDR3 spans 15 amino acids. Trimming shortened V by 2 bases and J by 5 bases, and 13 bases separated the two germline ends. Variable domain in full (rest from reference TRBV2 and TRBJ1-5): EPEVTQTPSHQVTQMGQEVILRCVPISNHLYFYWYRQILGQKVEFLVSFYNNEISEKSEIFDDQFSVERPDGSNFTLKIRSTKLEDSAMYFCASSERGVGHQPQHFGDGTRLSIL.

This clone was found once. The chain employs TRBV5-1 and TRBJ2-5; 9 bases agree with TRBD1. In germline, CDR1 is SGHRS, CDR2 YFSETQ. The CDR3 consists of 15 residues. V shed 4 bases and J 5 bases; nucleotides not matched to a gene: 9. Here the CDR3 DNA reads TGCGCCAGCAGCGCAACAGGGGGCCATAAGGAGACCCAGTACTTC. It translates to CASSATGGHKETQYF.

This chain uses TRBV13 with TRBJ2-3; D might be TRBD1 (6 bases). Germline values: CDR1 PRHDT, CDR2 FYEKMQ (reference sequence). The CDR3 has 16 residues. With 1 base removed from V and 2 bases from J, the gap between germline ends came to 13 bases. CDR3 DNA: TGTGCCAGCAGCTTAGATGGGGACACACACACAGATACGCAGTATTTT. Amino acids: CASSLDGDTHTDTQYF.

The chain joins TRBV30 to TRBJ1-1; D possibly corresponds to TRBD1 (5 bases). Trimming stripped 5 bases from V and 4 bases from J, with 11 bases between. CDR1 GTSNPN and CDR2 SVGIG come from the germline V gene (reference sequence). This CDR3 has 12 residues. CDR3 in amino acids: CAWGATSTEAFF. DNA for the CDR3: TGTGCCTGGGGGGCCACCAGCACTGAAGCTTTCTTT.

The V gene is TRBV6-6, the J gene TRBJ1-1, with D possibly being TRBD1 (5 bases). The ends were cut back, 7 bases at V and 1 base at J, with 10 bases in the middle. Germline assignment: CDR1 MNHNY and CDR2 SVGAGI (reference sequence). The CDR3 contains 13 residues. CDR3 sequence reads: CASTRDRNTEAFF. The DNA of the CDR3 is TGTGCCAGCACCAGGGATAGGAACACTGAAGCTTTCTTT.

This clone was seen a single time. This rearrangement joins TRBV5-4 to TRBJ1-6; TRBD1 agrees at 10 bases. The V and J ends lost 3 bases and 10 bases, in that order; junction bases with no gene match: 1. Germline CDR1 SGHNT, CDR2 YYREEE (reference sequence). The length of the CDR3 is 13 residues. The DNA for the CDR3 is TGTGCCAGCAGCTGGGACAGGGGATCACCCCTCCACTTT. Its protein is CASSWDRGSPLHF.

This clone was seen once. This rearrangement joins TRBV7-2 to TRBJ2-7; 9 bases align to TRBD2. The CDR3 spans 16 residues. V shed 2 bases, J shed 7 bases, and the junction held 12 bases outside the gene matches. Germline CDR1 is SGHTA and CDR2 is FQGNSA. Here the CDR3 reads CASSLIASGNSWEQYF. DNA of the CDR3: TGTGCCAGCAGCTTAATAGCTAGCGGGAACTCCTGGGAGCAGTACTTC.

The sample holds a few counts of this clone. This sequence joins TRBV28 and TRBJ1-4; 7 positions agree with TRBD1. The V segment lost 5 bases and the J segment 7 bases; nucleotides outside the gene matches: 7. Germline V CDR1 and CDR2: MDHEN, SYDVKM. The CDR3 runs 14 residues. CDR3 sequence: CASSPTGIVEKLFF. Written as DNA, the CDR3 is TGTGCCAGCAGTCCGACAGGGATAGTTGAAAAACTGTTTTTT.

The genes are TRBV10-2 and TRBJ1-1; unclear D gene. Between the trimmed V and J ends, which lost 6 bases and 1 base, there was a span of 12 bases. Per germline, CDR1 WSHSY and CDR2 SAAADI. This CDR3 contains 14 residues. CDR3 in amino acids: CASSEELANTEAFF. The CDR3 region has the DNA TGCGCCAGCAGCGAGGAACTCGCGAACACTGAAGCTTTCTTT.